This T cell receptor beta chain was sequenced for a study of shared clonotypes between healthy human individuals. Replicate PCRs for sorted subsets used around 190 ng DNA; this equaled tens of thousands of T cell genomes. Measured with immunoSEQ multiplex PCR; TCRdb has only the in-frame clones, and not every one. The table lists 2,500,000 or so clones, 85% to 95% of them singletons. This CDR3 is 14 amino acids long. CDR1 and CDR2 from the germline V gene are SGHRS and YFSETQ. Trimming at V came to 0 bases and at J to 6 bases, leaving 3 bases not matched to a gene. To note about this clone: Other DNA sequences in this specimen translate into the identical CDR3.

The sequenced material came from naive CD4+ T cells from PBMCs. Subset given: CD45RA+ positively selected. This sequence was found in a man between 18 and 29 years old in good health. Some clones in this sample may be carry-over from other donors' samples. This chain uses TRBV5-1 with TRBJ1-2; 9 bases match TRBD1. CDR3 loop: CASSLAGTGNGYTF. The CDR3 region has the DNA TGCGCCAGCAGCTTGGCAGGGACAGGGAATGGCTACACCTTC.